A single sample gave rise to the 19 T cell receptor beta chains below, sequenced in a study of shared clonotypes between healthy human individuals. Libraries were prepared by immunoSEQ multiplex PCR; TCRdb keeps only in-frame clonotypes and omits some of them. The sample includes about 680,000 clones, about 90% seen only once; the top ten take roughly 22%. The naive CD8 fraction comprised CD45RO-negative cells positively selected for CCR7 and excluded terminally differentiated effector memory CD45RA+ cells. Sequencing used naive CD8+ T cells sorted from blood. The receptors originated from a man aged 25-45 years in good health.

The V and J genes are TRBV6-1 and TRBJ2-5; D remains unclear. Germline V CDR1 and CDR2: MNHNS, SASEGT. The germline V and J ends were trimmed by 11 bases and 4 bases, with 11 bases remaining between them. This CDR3 comprises 11 residues. The CDR3 nucleotides are TGTGCCGCCCGGTTTGGAGAGACCCAGTACTTC. This translates into CAARFGETQYF.

The V call is TRBV7-9, the J call TRBJ2-7; 10 bases line up with TRBD2. This CDR3 has 16 residues. V gave up 5 bases and J gave up 4 bases; unmatched junction bases: 11. CDR1 and CDR2 from the germline V gene are SEHNR and FQNEAQ (reference sequence). Written as DNA, the CDR3 is TGTGCCAGCAGCCTAACCACTAGCGGGGTCAGTTACGAGCAGTACTTC. Its translation is CASSLTTSGVSYEQYF. The complete variable domain, with remaining parts taken from reference TRBV7-9 and TRBJ2-7, reads DTGVSQNPRHKITKRGQNVTFRCDPISEHNRLYWYRQTLGQGPEFLTYFQNEAQLEKSRLLSDRFSAERPKGSFSTLEIQRTEQGDSAMYLCASSLTTSGVSYEQYFGPGTRLTVT.

In the case of this clone: Other DNA sequences within the sample encode an identical CDR3. The genes are TRBV27 and TRBJ2-1; TRBD2 matches at 10 bases. The CDR3 spans 15 residues. Germline V gives CDR1 MNHEY, CDR2 SMNVEV (reference sequence). V shed 4 bases, J shed 4 bases, and the junction held 4 bases outside the gene matches. Written as DNA, the CDR3 is TGTGCCAGCAGTTCCGGACTAGCGGATTACAATGAGCAGTTCTTC. Protein: CASSSGLADYNEQFF.

V gene TRBV6-1 combines with J gene TRBJ2-7; D remains ambiguous. CDR3 length equals 13 residues. The germline gives CDR1 MNHNS, CDR2 SASEGT. Trimming removed 5 bases from V and 2 bases from J, with 10 bases in between. The CDR3 loop reads CASSLGGTYEQYF. The CDR3 DNA reads TGTGCCAGCAGTTTGGGCGGAACCTACGAGCAGTACTTC.

This chain joins TRBV2 and TRBJ1-1, with D unclear. CDR1 is SNHLY and CDR2 is FYNNEI in the germline V gene. Trimming cost V 8 bases and J 1 base, with 5 bases left between them. The CDR3 length is 11 residues. The CDR3 region has the DNA TGTGCCAGCGGTAGGAACACTGAAGCTTTCTTT. Translation gives CASGRNTEAFF.

V is TRBV5-1 and J is TRBJ2-7; TRBD2 is a possible D gene (6 bases). Trimming took 2 bases from V and 0 from J, leaving 12 bases between them. Germline assignment: CDR1 SGHRS and CDR2 YFSETQ. There are 15 residues in the CDR3. CDR3 nucleotide sequence: TGCGCCAGCAGCTTCGAACCGGGACTCTCCTACGAGCAGTACTTC. Amino acids: CASSFEPGLSYEQYF.

This chain joins TRBV7-2 and TRBJ2-1, with D possibly called TRBD1 or TRBD2 (5 bases each). Per the germline V gene, CDR1 is SGHTA and CDR2 is FQGNSA. The V end was cut by 1 base, the J end by 5 bases, with 9 bases between. The CDR3 spans 14 residues. CDR3 sequence reads: CASSLGGFNNEQFF. CDR3 nucleotide sequence: TGTGCCAGCAGCTTAGGGGGGTTCAACAATGAGCAGTTCTTC.

The gene calls are TRBV27 and TRBJ2-1; TRBD1 might be the D (5 bases). Trimming took 5 bases from V and 6 from J, leaving 11 bases between them. The germline gives CDR1 MNHEY, CDR2 SMNVEV (reference sequence). The CDR3 covers 13 residues. The CDR3 DNA sequence: TGTGCCAGCAGTGAGATCGACAGCAATGAGCAGTTCTTC. As protein: CASSEIDSNEQFF.

The chain is built from TRBV11-3 and TRBJ2-1, with D unresolved. V was cut by 2 bases and J by 0 bases, with 8 bases left in between. The CDR3 is made up of 15 amino acids. The V gene's germline CDR1 is SGHNT and CDR2 YENEEA. The CDR3 DNA reads as TGTGCCAGCAGCTTAAAAAGGAGCTCCTACAATGAGCAGTTCTTC. It yields the protein CASSLKRSSYNEQFF.

The chain carries TRBV5-1 and TRBJ1-3; D gene uncertain. Germline V lookup: CDR1 SGHRS, CDR2 YFSETQ. The CDR3 covers 16 residues. The V and J ends lost 4 bases and 0 bases respectively, with 14 bases between them. CDR3 region: CASSVKDGSSGNTIYF. The CDR3 DNA is TGCGCCAGCAGCGTCAAAGACGGATCCTCTGGAAACACCATATATTTT.

The chain has TRBV27 and TRBJ2-3; TRBD2 might be the D (5 bases). The V end was cut by 2 bases, the J end by 1 base, with 10 bases between. This CDR3 has 15 residues. CDR1 MNHEY and CDR2 SMNVEV come from the germline V gene (reference sequence). CDR3 nucleotide sequence: TGTGCCAGCAGTTTAGCAGCGGTGGGCACAGATACGCAGTATTTT. Its protein product is CASSLAAVGTDTQYF.

In this sample, this clone turned up once. The J gene is TRBJ2-7, the V gene TRBV6-1; D call uncertain. V lost 0 bases, J lost 5 bases, and 20 bases lay in between. Germline V CDR1 and CDR2: MNHNS, SASEGT. CDR3 length: 17 residues. CDR3 sequence reads: CASSEALRSSPWDEQYF. The CDR3 DNA reads TGTGCCAGCAGTGAAGCGCTTCGATCCTCACCTTGGGACGAGCAGTACTTC.

The chain uses TRBV15 and TRBJ2-2, with 10 bases aligning to TRBD1. The CDR3 has 17 residues. Germline assignment: CDR1 LNHNV and CDR2 YYDKDF (reference sequence). V was clipped by 8 bases and J by 1 base; unmatched bases: 10. DNA of the CDR3: TGTGCCACCTCCGCAGGGACAGGGGAAGTGAACACCGGGGAGCTGTTTTTT. Amino acid sequence: CATSAGTGEVNTGELFF.

The chain has TRBV7-9 and TRBJ2-7; D is perhaps TRBD1 (5 bases). Germline CDR1 and CDR2: SEHNR and FQNEAQ (reference sequence). The CDR3 length is 14 residues. V was pared by 3 bases and J by 5 bases, with 14 bases between. In DNA form, the CDR3 reads TGTGCCAGCAGCTTTGGGCAGGGTCGCGACGAGCAGTACTTC. Amino acids: CASSFGQGRDEQYF.

The rearrangement links TRBV18 to TRBJ2-7; TRBD2 matches at 7 bases. Germline-derived CDR1 and CDR2 are KGHSH and LQKENI. V gave up 8 bases and J gave up 7 bases; unmatched junction bases: 14. The CDR3 covers 14 residues. CDR3 region: CASTPRREEEEQYF. The CDR3 coding sequence is TGTGCCAGCACTCCAAGACGGGAGGAAGAAGAGCAGTACTTC.

The chain employs TRBV6-1 and TRBJ1-2; no firm D call. There are 10 residues in the CDR3. CDR1 is MNHNS, CDR2 SASEGT, per germline. V gave up 6 bases and J gave up 6 bases, with 5 bases separating them. The CDR3 DNA follows: TGTGCCAGCAGGGAGGATGGCTACACCTTC. Protein product: CASREDGYTF.

The chain uses TRBV9 and TRBJ1-1, with a tentative D call TRBD1 (5 bases). Germline V lookup: CDR1 SGDLS, CDR2 YYNGEE. V lost 4 bases to trimming and J lost 0 bases, with 10 bases between them. The CDR3 totals 14 residues. CDR3 in amino acids: CASSKRGLNTEAFF. DNA of the CDR3: TGTGCCAGCAGCAAACGGGGCCTGAACACTGAAGCTTTCTTT.

The CDR3 DNA reads as TGTGCCAGCAGCTTAGCGAACAGCCAAGAGACCCAGTACTTC. Translating it yields CASSLANSQETQYF. This chain uses TRBV7-7 with TRBJ2-5; D not resolved. V lost 0 bases and J lost 1, with 6 bases in between. In germline, CDR1 is SSHAT, CDR2 FNYEAQ (reference sequence). The CDR3 consists of 14 residues. The whole variable domain, remainder taken from reference TRBV7-7 and TRBJ2-5, is GAGVSQSPRYKVTKRGQDVTLRCDPISSHATLYWYQQALGQGPEFLTYFNYEAQPDKSGLPSDRFSAERPEGSISTLTIQRTEQRDSAMYRCASSLANSQETQYFGPGTRLLVL.

The sample holds a few counts of this clone. The chain couples TRBV19 to TRBJ1-2; D not certain. Germline CDR1 LNHDA, CDR2 SQIVND (reference sequence). This CDR3 spans 17 amino acids. The V end was cut by 3 bases, the J end by 0 bases, with 17 bases between. The CDR3 coding sequence is TGTGCCAGTAGTATTCGGAGGGAAGATCCACCTAACTATGGCTACACCTTC. It specifies CASSIRREDPPNYGYTF.